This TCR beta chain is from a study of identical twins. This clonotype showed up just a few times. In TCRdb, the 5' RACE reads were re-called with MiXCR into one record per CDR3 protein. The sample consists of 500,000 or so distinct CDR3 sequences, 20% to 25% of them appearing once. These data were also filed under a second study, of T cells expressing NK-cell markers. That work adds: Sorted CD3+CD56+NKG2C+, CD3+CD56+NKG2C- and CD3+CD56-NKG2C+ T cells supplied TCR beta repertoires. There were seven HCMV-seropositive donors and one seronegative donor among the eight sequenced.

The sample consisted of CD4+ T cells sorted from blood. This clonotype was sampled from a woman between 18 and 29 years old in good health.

CDR3 loop: CASSLDPSGTRNIQYF. For the CDR3, the DNA is TGCGCCAGCAGCTTGGACCCCTCCGGGACGCGAAACATTCAGTACTTC. The chain couples TRBV5-1 to TRBJ2-4; perhaps D is TRBD1 or TRBD2 (5 bases each). The germline V gene has CDR1 SGHRS and CDR2 YFSETQ. The V gene lost 0 bases and the J gene lost 6 bases, with 16 bases spanning the gap. The CDR3 totals 16 residues.